Listed below are T cell receptor beta chains from one sample, sequenced in a study of molecular identifiers for immune sequencing clone quantification. TCRdb called the PCR reads again in MiXCR, with one record for every CDR3 protein. This table has some 88,000 distinct CDR3 sequences, about 21% appearing once. The sample was naive CD8+ T cells from blood, with Jurkat cell RNA spiked in. The origin of the receptors is a human donor in good health. Some libraries in this study had Jurkat cell RNA spiked in. Each CDR3 is given with its conserved first and last residue. The D gene is left open where the match is weak. Size values are once, few and many counts, or a class for expanded clones, and some rows have none.

D gene	clone size	V gene	J gene	CDR3 protein	CDR3 DNA
.	many	TRBV29-1	TRBJ2-1	CSDYSDEQFF	TGCAGCGACTACAGCGATGAGCAGTTCTTC
.	.	TRBV28	TRBJ2-1	CATGTDYNEQFF	TGTGCCACCGGGACGGATTACAATGAGCAGTTCTTC
TRBD2	many	TRBV14	TRBJ2-7	CASSLDWTSGYEQYF	TGTGCCAGCAGCCTGGACTGGACTAGCGGATACGAGCAGTACTTC
TRBD2	many	TRBV12-5	TRBJ2-3	CASGLVGLAGDTQYF	TGTGCTAGTGGTTTGGTTGGACTAGCGGGTGATACGCAGTATTTT
.	few	TRBV4-3	TRBJ1-1	CASSQDPAGSGTREAFF	TGCGCCAGCAGCCAAGATCCAGCCGGATCGGGGACCCGTGAAGCTTTCTTT
.	.	TRBV27	TRBJ2-1	CASTFTAVGGAFMNEQFF	TGTGCCAGCACCTTTACCGCCGTAGGGGGGGCCTTTATGAATGAGCAGTTCTTC
.	few	TRBV3-1	TRBJ1-4	CASSQDETANEKLFF	TGTGCCAGCAGCCAGGATGAGACAGCTAATGAAAAACTGTTTTTT
.	many	TRBV30	TRBJ2-1	CAWEQGTEQFF	TGTGCCTGGGAACAGGGAACTGAGCAGTTCTTC
.	.	TRBV7-9	TRBJ2-2	CASIIRGWGGETGELFF	TGTGCCAGCATCATCCGGGGGTGGGGAGGAGAGACCGGGGAGCTGTTTTTT
.	many	TRBV4-3	TRBJ2-4	CASSQDVGGAKNIQYF	TGCGCCAGCAGCCAAGATGTTGGGGGGGCCAAAAACATTCAGTACTTC